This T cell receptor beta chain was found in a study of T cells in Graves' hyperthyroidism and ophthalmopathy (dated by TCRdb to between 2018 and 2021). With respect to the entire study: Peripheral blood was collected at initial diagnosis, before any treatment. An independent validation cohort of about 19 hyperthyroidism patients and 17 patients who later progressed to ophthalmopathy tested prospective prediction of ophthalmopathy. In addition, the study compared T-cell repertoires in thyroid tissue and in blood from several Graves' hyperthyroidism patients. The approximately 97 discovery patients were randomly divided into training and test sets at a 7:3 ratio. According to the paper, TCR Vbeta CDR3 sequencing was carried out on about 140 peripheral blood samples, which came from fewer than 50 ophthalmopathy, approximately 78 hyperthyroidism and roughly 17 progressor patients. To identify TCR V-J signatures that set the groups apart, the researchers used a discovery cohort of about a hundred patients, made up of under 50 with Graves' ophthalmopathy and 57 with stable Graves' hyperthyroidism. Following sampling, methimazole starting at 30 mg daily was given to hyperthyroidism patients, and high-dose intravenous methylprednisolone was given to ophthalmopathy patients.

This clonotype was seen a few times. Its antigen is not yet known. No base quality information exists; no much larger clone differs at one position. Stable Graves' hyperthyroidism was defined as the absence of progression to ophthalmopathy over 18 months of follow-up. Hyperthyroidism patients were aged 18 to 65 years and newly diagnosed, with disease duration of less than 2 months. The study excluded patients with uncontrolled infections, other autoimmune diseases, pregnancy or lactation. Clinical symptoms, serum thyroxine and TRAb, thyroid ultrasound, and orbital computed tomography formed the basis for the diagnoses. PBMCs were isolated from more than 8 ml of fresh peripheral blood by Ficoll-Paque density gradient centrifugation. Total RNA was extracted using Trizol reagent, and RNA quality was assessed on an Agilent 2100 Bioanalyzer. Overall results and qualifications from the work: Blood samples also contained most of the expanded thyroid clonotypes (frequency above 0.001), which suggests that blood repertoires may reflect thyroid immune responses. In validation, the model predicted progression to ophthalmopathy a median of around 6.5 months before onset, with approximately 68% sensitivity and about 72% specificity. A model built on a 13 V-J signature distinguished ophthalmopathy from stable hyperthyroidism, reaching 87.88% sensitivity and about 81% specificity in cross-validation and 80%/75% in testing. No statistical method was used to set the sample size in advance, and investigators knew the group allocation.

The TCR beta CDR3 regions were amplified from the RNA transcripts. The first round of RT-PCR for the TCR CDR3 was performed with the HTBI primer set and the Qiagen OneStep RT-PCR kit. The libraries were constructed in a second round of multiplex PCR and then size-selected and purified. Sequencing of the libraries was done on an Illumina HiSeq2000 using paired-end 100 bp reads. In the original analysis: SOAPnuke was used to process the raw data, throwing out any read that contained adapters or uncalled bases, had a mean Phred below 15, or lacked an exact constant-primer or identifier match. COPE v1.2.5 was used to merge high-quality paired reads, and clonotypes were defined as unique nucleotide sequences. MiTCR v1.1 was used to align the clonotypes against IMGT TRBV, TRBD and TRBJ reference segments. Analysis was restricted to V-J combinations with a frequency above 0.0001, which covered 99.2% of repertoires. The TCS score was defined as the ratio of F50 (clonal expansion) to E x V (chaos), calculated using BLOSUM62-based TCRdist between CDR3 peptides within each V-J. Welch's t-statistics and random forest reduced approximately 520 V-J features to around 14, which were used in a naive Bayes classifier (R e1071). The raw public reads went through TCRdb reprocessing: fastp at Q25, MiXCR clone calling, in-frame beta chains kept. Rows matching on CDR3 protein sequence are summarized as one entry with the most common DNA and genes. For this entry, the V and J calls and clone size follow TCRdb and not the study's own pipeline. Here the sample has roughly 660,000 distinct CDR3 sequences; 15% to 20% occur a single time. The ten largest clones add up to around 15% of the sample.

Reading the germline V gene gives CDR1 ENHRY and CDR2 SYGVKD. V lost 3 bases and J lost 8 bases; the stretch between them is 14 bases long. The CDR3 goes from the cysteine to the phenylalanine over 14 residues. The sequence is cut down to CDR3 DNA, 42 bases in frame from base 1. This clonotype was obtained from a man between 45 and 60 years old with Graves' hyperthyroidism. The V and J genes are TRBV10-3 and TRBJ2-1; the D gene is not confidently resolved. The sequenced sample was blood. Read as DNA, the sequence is TGTGCCATCAGTGACGGTGCACAGACGGATGAGCAGTTCTTC. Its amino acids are CAISDGAQTDEQFF.